Presented here are 5 T cell receptor beta chains from one specimen sequenced in a study of response to subunit inactivated influenza vaccine. TCRdb itself ran the RT-PCR reads through MiXCR, one entry per CDR3 protein. The table shows approximately 530,000 distinct CDR3 sequences, with about 7.2% occurring only once. This specimen was PBMCs from blood, taken roughly 24 months after vaccination. Every receptor here comes from a man between 50 and 75 years old who received an inactivated influenza vaccine.

This clonotype has only a few counts. This sequence joins TRBV29-1 and TRBJ2-7; possibly TRBD1 or TRBD2 for D (5 bases each). Germline CDR1 is SQVTM and CDR2 is ANQGSEA. The V and J ends lost 7 bases and 6 bases respectively, with 16 bases between them. CDR3 length: 12 residues. In DNA, the CDR3 is TGCAGCGCCGGGGCCAAGAGGGGCGAGCAGTACTTC. This translates into CSAGAKRGEQYF.

In its sample, this clonotype was seen many times. The V call is TRBV12-3 or TRBV12-4, the J call TRBJ1-1, with 7 bases aligning to TRBD1. This CDR3 spans 13 amino acids. Trimming cost V 8 bases and J 3 bases; bases outside gene matches: 6. CDR3 sequence reads: CASHSTGHTEAFF. CDR3 coding DNA: TGTGCCAGCCATTCGACAGGGCACACTGAAGCTTTCTTT.

The gene calls are TRBV27 and TRBJ2-1, with 10 bases matching TRBD2. The CDR3 runs 17 residues. Germline values: CDR1 MNHEY, CDR2 SMNVEV (reference sequence). Losses at the gene ends were 4 bases for V and 2 bases for J; bases not matched to a gene: 8. CDR3 DNA sequence: TGTGCCAGCAGTTCCCGTTTAGCGGGAGGTCCCTACAATGAGCAGTTCTTC. It encodes CASSSRLAGGPYNEQFF.

This clonotype was detected only a few times. The chain couples TRBV3-1 to TRBJ1-4; D not resolved. The CDR3 is made up of 14 amino acids. Germline V gene sequence: CDR1 LGHDT, CDR2 YNNKEL (reference sequence). V lost 5 bases, J lost 5 bases, and 12 bases lay in between. For the CDR3, the DNA is TGTGCCAGCAGCTTCAGGCAGAAGAATGAAAAACTGTTTTTT. Translating gives CASSFRQKNEKLFF.

As concerns this clonotype: This may stem from a read error, because a much larger clone lies one nucleotide away. The V gene is TRBV20-1, the J gene TRBJ2-3, with TRBD1 matching over 8 bases. The CDR3 has 16 residues. Trimming cost V 8 bases and J 1 base; bases outside gene matches: 14. CDR1 DFQATT and CDR2 SNEGSKA come from the germline V gene (reference sequence). The DNA of the CDR3 is TGCAGTTCCCACCCCCTGACAGGGGTACGCACAGATACGCAGTATTTT. Translation gives CSSHPLTGVRTDTQYF.